These T cell receptor beta chains were read from a single sample in a study of identical twins. Via MiXCR, TCRdb re-called the 5' RACE reads, giving one row per CDR3 protein. The table includes some 240,000 distinct CDR3 sequences, around 8.3% detected once. These data were likewise used in another study, on yellow fever vaccine responses in identical twins.

The source material was CD8+ T cells sorted from blood. These receptors all stem from a woman aged 18-30 years in good health. Each CDR3 is given with its conserved first and last residue. D genes are given only for firm matches. The size of a clone is reported for some rows only, either as once, few or many, or as a class for expanded clones.

TRBV18,TRBJ2-2,NA,NA,TGTGCCAGCTCACCACCACTAGCTTACACCGGGGAGCTGTTTTTT,CASSPPLAYTGELFF
TRBV12-3/TRBV12-4,TRBJ2-5,TRBD2,few,TGTGCCAGCAGTACGACGAATATTTCGGTAGCGGGGGGGGTTCAAGAGACCCAGTACTTC,CASSTTNISVAGGVQETQYF
TRBV10-3,TRBJ1-2,NA,few,TGTGCCATCGGGTGGAACAGGGACGAATACTATGGCTACACCTTC,CAIGWNRDEYYGYTF
TRBV4-1,TRBJ1-1,NA,few,TGCGCCAGCAGCCAAGTCACGGGAAGGATAGCTTTCTTT,CASSQVTGRIAFF
TRBV7-9,TRBJ1-5,TRBD1,few,TGTGCCAGCAGCCTGACAGGGGAAAATCAGCCCCAGCATTTT,CASSLTGENQPQHF
TRBV6-1,TRBJ2-1,TRBD1,many,TGTGCCACAGTGAAGGGGACAGAGTACAATGAGCAGTTCTTC,CATVKGTEYNEQFF
TRBV2,TRBJ2-2,NA,many,TGTGCCAGCAGTGAAGCGCTGTTAGCGCCCCGTATGGACACCGGGGAGCTGTTTTTT,CASSEALLAPRMDTGELFF
TRBV11-2,TRBJ2-3,NA,few,TGTGCCAGCAGCGGTCTGGGAACAAGCACAGATACGCAGTATTTT,CASSGLGTSTDTQYF
TRBV7-9,TRBJ2-3,NA,NA,TGTGCCAGCAGCTTAGAGTTGATGAGGGTCGCAGATACGCAGTATTTT,CASSLELMRVADTQYF
TRBV4-3,TRBJ1-1,NA,many,TGCGCCAGCAGCCAAGATGGTGTCACTGAAGCTTTCTTT,CASSQDGVTEAFF
TRBV10-3,TRBJ1-2,NA,NA,TGTGCCATCAGTGAGTCGGAACTCGGATATGGCTACACCTTC,CAISESELGYGYTF
TRBV7-8,TRBJ2-3,NA,few,TGTGCCAGCAGCCATAGGGACCGCCCAGATACGCAGTATTTT,CASSHRDRPDTQYF
TRBV12-3/TRBV12-4,TRBJ2-7,NA,many,TGTGCCAGCAGTTTCGGGGGTTACTACGAGCAGTACTTC,CASSFGGYYEQYF
TRBV27,TRBJ2-5,TRBD2,few,TGTGCCAGCGGTTTGGGCGGGGGTACTTTGGAGACCCAGTACTTC,CASGLGGGTLETQYF
TRBV12-3/TRBV12-4,TRBJ1-4,TRBD1,many,TGTGCCAGCACCCCCCCGGGGACAGGGGGTGATGAAAAACTGTTTTTT,CASTPPGTGGDEKLFF
TRBV2,TRBJ2-7,TRBD1,few,TGTGCCAGCAGTTTTGACGTTGGACAGGGATTTCTCGAGCAGTACTTC,CASSFDVGQGFLEQYF
TRBV7-2,TRBJ2-1,NA,NA,TGTGCCAGCAGATCAACCGGCACCAATGAGCAGTTCTTC,CASRSTGTNEQFF
TRBV6-2/TRBV6-3,TRBJ2-5,TRBD1,few,TGTGCCAGCGCCGGACAGGGGATCCAAGAGACCCAGTACTTC,CASAGQGIQETQYF
TRBV29-1,TRBJ1-1,NA,NA,TGCAGCGTCTCGACCGGGCAAGCTTTCTTT,CSVSTGQAFF
TRBV29-1,TRBJ2-7,TRBD1,many,TGCAGCGTTGCCCCCGGACAGGCCTACGAGCAGTACTTC,CSVAPGQAYEQYF
TRBV7-8,TRBJ1-5,NA,many,TGTGCCAGCAGCTTGGAAGTCGGGGGGCTAAGCAATCAGCCCCAGCATTTT,CASSLEVGGLSNQPQHF
TRBV5-8,TRBJ2-7,NA,few,TGTGCCAGCAGCTGGGTGCCACCAGCGGAATACTCCTACGAGCAGTACTTC,CASSWVPPAEYSYEQYF
TRBV25-1,TRBJ2-7,NA,many,TGTGCCAGCAGCATGGGGGGAGCCTACGAGCAGTACTTC,CASSMGGAYEQYF
TRBV7-7,TRBJ2-2,NA,NA,TGTGCTAGCAGCGCAATAGGCGGGGAGCTGTTTTTT,CASSAIGGELFF
TRBV4-3,TRBJ2-1,TRBD1,NA,TGCGCCAGCAGCGACAAAGGGGACAGAGAGCAGTTCTTC,CASSDKGDREQFF
TRBV6-2/TRBV6-3,TRBJ1-1,NA,NA,TGTGCCGGAACGACAGATTCGAACACTGAAGCTTTCTTT,CAGTTDSNTEAFF
TRBV28,TRBJ2-7,TRBD1,NA,TGTGCCAGCAGTTTACCCGGGACAGGGGTAAGCGAGCAGTACTTC,CASSLPGTGVSEQYF
TRBV29-1,TRBJ2-7,TRBD1,NA,TGCAGCGTTGTTATTCCAGGGGGCTCCTACGAGCAGTACTTC,CSVVIPGGSYEQYF
TRBV23-1,TRBJ2-7,TRBD2,NA,TGCGCCAGCATTTGGCCCGGGACTAGGACCTACGAGCAGTACTTC,CASIWPGTRTYEQYF
TRBV7-8,TRBJ2-1,TRBD1,NA,TGTGCCAGCAGCAACACAGGGGGTGGCTACAATGAGCAGTTCTTC,CASSNTGGGYNEQFF